Below, 4 T cell receptor beta chains from the same sample are listed, as sequenced in a study of blood T cell repertoires in COVID-19. The table came from immunoSEQ multiplex PCR; TCRdb's copy has only in-frame clones and leaves some out. The sample lists about 140,000 clones, roughly 81% occurring once. The source material was peripheral blood. Every receptor here comes from a woman between 45 and 60 years old with active or convalescent COVID-19.

The rearrangement joins TRBV7-2 to TRBJ2-2; 9 bases fit TRBD2. The CDR3 length is 16 residues. Trimming removed 5 bases from V and 3 bases from J; junction bases left unmatched: 7. The germline V gene encodes CDR1 SGHTA and CDR2 FQGNSA. The CDR3 sequence is CASSPAAGGYTGELFF. Written as DNA, the CDR3 is TGTGCCAGCAGCCCAGCAGCGGGGGGCTACACCGGGGAGCTGTTTTTT.

The rearrangement links TRBV6-2 or TRBV6-3 to TRBJ2-2; 8 bases match TRBD1. V dropped 5 bases and J dropped 1; count of bases not matched to a gene: 3. This CDR3 has 15 residues. CDR1 is MNHEY, CDR2 SVGEGT, per germline. Here the CDR3 reads CASSPGQGNTGELFF. The DNA for the CDR3 is TGTGCCAGCAGTCCCGGACAGGGGAACACCGGGGAGCTGTTTTTT.

This clone was recorded a few times. J is TRBJ1-5 and V is TRBV19, with 7 bases matching TRBD1. The CDR3 totals 15 residues. The V gene end was trimmed by 7 bases and the J gene end by 2 bases; junction bases not matched to a gene: 8. Germline V gene sequence: CDR1 LNHDA, CDR2 SQIVND (reference sequence). DNA for the CDR3: TGTGCCAGTACCCTACCGGGACAGCGCAATCAGCCCCAGCATTTT. Protein product: CASTLPGQRNQPQHF. Together with reference TRBV19 and TRBJ1-5, the CDR3 gives the full variable domain: DGGITQSPKYLFRKEGQNVTLSCEQNLNHDAMYWYRQDPGQGLRLIYYSQIVNDFQKGDIAEGYSVSREKKESFPLTVTSAQKNPTAFYLCASTLPGQRNQPQHFGDGTRLSIL.

The genes are TRBV18 and TRBJ2-5; tentatively, D is TRBD2 (6 bases). Germline-derived CDR1 and CDR2 are KGHSH and LQKENI. This CDR3 is 17 amino acids long. Trimming removed 4 bases at V and 5 bases at J, with 23 bases between. The DNA for the CDR3 is TGTGCCAGCTCACGCGGCCGGGAGTGGGGGATGGAGGAGACCCAGTACTTC. It translates to CASSRGREWGMEETQYF.